Presented here are 15 T cell receptor beta chains from one specimen sequenced in a study of read filtering for tumor transcriptome and immune sequencing (dated by TCRdb to the early 2020s). The sequencer was an Illumina HiSeq 4000. The Immunoverse kit was used to build TCR libraries from 400 ng RNA, with molecular barcoded adaptors covering alpha/delta and beta/gamma chains. TCRdb itself trimmed the public reads at Q25 with fastp, ran MiXCR and retained productive beta chains. Duplicate CDR3 protein sequences are folded into a single record with the most common DNA and genes. Here the sample has around 65,000 distinct CDR3 sequences; about 19% occur a single time. The top ten clones comprise 9.5% to 13% of the sample. The sequencing sample was made of a population of CD138-negative cells sorted from bone marrow. This specimen's cell subset or site label, interpreted: bone marrow mononuclear cells depleted of CD138+ plasma/myeloma cells by negative magnetic selection. The receptors come from a donor aged 40 or over with multiple myeloma.

This chain connects TRBV12-3 or TRBV12-4 to TRBJ2-2, with D possibly TRBD2 on 7 matching bases. V lost 3 bases to trimming and J lost 5 bases, with 16 bases between them. The CDR3 loop spans 16 amino acids. The CDR3 sequence: CASSLNGGAVTGELFF. DNA for the CDR3: TGTGCCAGCAGTTTGAATGGGGGGGCTGTAACCGGGGAGCTGTTTTTT.

As for this clonotype: A far larger clone is only one base removed, so a read error is likely. The chain combines TRBV6-5 with TRBJ2-7; D might be TRBD2 (6 bases). Germline V gene lookup returns CDR1 MNHEY and CDR2 SVGAGI. Trimming cost V 11 bases and J 6 bases, with 26 bases left between them. This CDR3 contains 15 residues. The CDR3 DNA reads TGTGCCGGCAATCTCATCCGTGGCGGGGCCCCCGAGCAGTACTTC. Its protein is CAGNLIRGGAPEQYF.

Worth noting for this clonotype: One end of the junction does not line up with germline, which may come from a read error. The chain joins TRBV20-1 to TRBJ1-2; no clear D gene. The CDR3 totals 15 residues. Germline CDR1 reads DFQATT; CDR2 reads SNEGSKA (reference sequence). The chain's CDR3 is CSARDWEGLDYGYIF. Written as DNA, the CDR3 is TGCAGTGCTAGAGATTGGGAGGGTTTGGATTATGGCTACATCTTC.

This clonotype has ten or more counts. The rearrangement links TRBV29-1 to TRBJ2-3; 7 positions match TRBD1. This CDR3 region has 16 residues. CDR1 is SQVTM, CDR2 ANQGSEA, per germline. The J segment lost 0 bases and the V segment lost 3 bases, leaving 9 bases of the junction unmatched. Here the CDR3 reads CSVEDRTRSSTDTQYF. The DNA of the CDR3 is TGCAGCGTTGAGGACAGGACACGATCTAGCACAGATACGCAGTATTTT.

This clonotype was found many times. This rearrangement joins TRBV12-3 or TRBV12-4 to TRBJ2-5; 12 nucleotides match TRBD2. The V gene end was trimmed by 5 bases and the J gene end by 2 bases; junction bases not matched to a gene: 6. The CDR3 is 16 amino acids. CDR3 region: CASSPSGTSGQETQYF. The DNA of the CDR3 is TGTGCCAGCAGTCCCTCAGGGACTAGCGGGCAAGAGACCCAGTACTTC.

The chain uses TRBV5-1 and TRBJ2-2, with TRBD1 identical over 9 bases. Germline CDR1 reads SGHRS; CDR2 reads YFSETQ. With 4 bases clipped from V and 1 base from J, the junction kept 5 bases outside the gene matches. This CDR3 spans 16 amino acids. The DNA of the CDR3 is TGCGCCAGCAGCCCGCAGGGACAGGGGAACACCGGGGAGCTGTTTTTT. Its protein is CASSPQGQGNTGELFF.

In this sample, this clonotype turned up a few times. J is TRBJ1-5 and V is TRBV7-8; tentative D call: TRBD1 (6 bases). The V gene's germline CDR1 is SGHVS and CDR2 FQNEAQ. The CDR3 is 15 amino acids. Trimming removed 5 bases at V and 3 bases at J, with 14 bases between. The CDR3 DNA is TGTGCCAGCAGCCAATACCGGGACAACAATCAGCCCCAGCATTTT. This gives the protein CASSQYRDNNQPQHF.

This clonotype came up many times. The chain recombines TRBV6-6 with TRBJ2-7; 13 bases align to TRBD2. The CDR3 has 15 amino acids. From germline, CDR1 is MNHNY and CDR2 SVGAGI (reference sequence). Trimming at V came to 8 bases and at J to 1 base, leaving 5 bases not matched to a gene. CDR3 sequence (DNA): TGTGCCAGCCTTCCGGGACTAGCGGGGTCCTACGAGCAGTACTTC. Protein product: CASLPGLAGSYEQYF.

As concerns this clonotype: At one end, the junction sequence differs from germline, possibly due to a read error. The V gene is TRBV30, the J gene TRBJ1-4, with a weak D call TRBD1 (5 bases). CDR3 length equals 14 residues. Germline V gene sequence: CDR1 GTSNPN, CDR2 SVGIG (reference sequence). The CDR3 nucleotides read TGTGCCTACCGTCGGGGGGACCATAATGAAAAACTGTCTTTT. This codes for CAYRRGDHNEKLSF.

This clonotype was counted once. The junction and the germline gene differ at one end; a read error may be behind it. The genes are TRBV29-1 and TRBJ1-1, with D perhaps TRBD1 (5 bases). CDR3 length: 12 amino acids. Germline V lookup: CDR1 SQVTM, CDR2 ANQGSEA. The CDR3 loop is CSVAWGKAEACF. CDR3 bases: TGCAGCGTTGCTTGGGGGAAGGCTGAAGCTTGCTTT.

This clonotype was observed at least ten times. J is TRBJ2-7 and V is TRBV16, with D tentatively TRBD1 (6 bases). Germline values: CDR1 KGHSY, CDR2 FQNENV. V was clipped by 4 bases and J by 0 bases, with 10 bases between them. The CDR3 spans 14 residues. CDR3 sequence reads: CASSRTELSYEQYF. As DNA, the CDR3 is TGTGCCAGCAGCCGGACAGAACTCTCCTACGAGCAGTACTTC. The whole variable domain, remainder taken from reference TRBV16 and TRBJ2-7, is GEEVAQTPKHLVRGEGQKAKLYCAPIKGHSYVFWYQQVLKNEFKFLISFQNENVFDETGMPKERFSAKCLPNSPCSLEIQATKLEDSAVYFCASSRTELSYEQYFGPGTRLTVT.

This clonotype showed up many times. The chain has TRBV30 and TRBJ2-7; D call uncertain. V dropped 0 bases and J dropped 4 bases, with 7 bases sitting between them. From germline, CDR1 is GTSNPN and CDR2 SVGIG (reference sequence). The CDR3 is 12 residues long. This CDR3 reads CAWSVLGYEQYF. CDR3 in DNA: TGTGCCTGGAGTGTGCTGGGGTACGAGCAGTACTTC.

This clonotype came up many times. The chain is built from TRBV6-2 or TRBV6-3 and TRBJ2-5, with TRBD2 identical over 9 bases. CDR3 length: 16 residues. The germline CDR1 and CDR2 sequences are MNHEY and SVGEGT. Germline trimming cut 6 bases from V and 5 bases from J; bases unmatched to any gene: 13. CDR3 region: CASRGWREGLKETQYF. The CDR3 DNA follows: TGTGCCAGCAGGGGATGGCGGGAGGGCCTAAAGGAGACCCAGTACTTC.

Ten or more counts support this clonotype. V is TRBV6-2 or TRBV6-3 and J is TRBJ2-1; no definite D call. V shed 5 bases and J shed 3 bases, with 17 bases lying between them. The CDR3 loop spans 16 amino acids. Per germline, CDR1 MNHEY and CDR2 SVGEGT. CDR3 nucleotides: TGTGCCAGCAGTGAAAGGGCAAAAGGTCTCTACAATGAGCAGTTCTTC. This codes for CASSERAKGLYNEQFF.

This clonotype came up many times. The gene calls are TRBV30 and TRBJ2-1; TRBD1 might be the D (6 bases). Trimming took off 0 bases at V and 7 bases at J, with 7 bases between the two ends. Germline lookup yields CDR1 GTSNPN and CDR2 SVGIG (reference sequence). The CDR3 is made up of 12 amino acids. CDR3 DNA: TGTGCCTGGAGTGTCGGGACAAATGAGCAGTTCTTC. It encodes CAWSVGTNEQFF.